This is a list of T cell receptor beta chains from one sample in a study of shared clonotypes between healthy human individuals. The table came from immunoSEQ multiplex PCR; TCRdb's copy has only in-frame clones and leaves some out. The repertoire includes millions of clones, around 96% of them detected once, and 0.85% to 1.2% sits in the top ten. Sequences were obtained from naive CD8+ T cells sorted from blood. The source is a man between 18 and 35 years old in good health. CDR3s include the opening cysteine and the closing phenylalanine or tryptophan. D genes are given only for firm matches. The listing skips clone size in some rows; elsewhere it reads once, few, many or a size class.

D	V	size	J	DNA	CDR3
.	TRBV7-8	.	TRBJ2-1	TGTGCCAGCAGCTTAGTTTTTGGGGGCGCGTCATACAATGAGCAGTTCTTC	CASSLVFGGASYNEQFF
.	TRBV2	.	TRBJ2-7	TGTGCCAGCAGCGCCTGGGCACCCGGCCGACCCGAGCAGTACTTC	CASSAWAPGRPEQYF
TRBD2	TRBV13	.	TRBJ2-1	TGTGCCAGCAGCACGACTAGCGGGCAAGCCTACAATGAGCAGTTCTTC	CASSTTSGQAYNEQFF
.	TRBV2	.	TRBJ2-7	TGTGCCAGCACCGAAGGACCGCACTCCTACGAGCAGTACTTC	CASTEGPHSYEQYF
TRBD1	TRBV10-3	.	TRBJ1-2	TGTGCCATCAGCAGACAGGGCGCCGATATTGGCTACACCTTC	CAISRQGADIGYTF
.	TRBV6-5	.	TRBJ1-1	TGTGCCAGCAGTTACTCGACGGGGAGTGAAGCTTTCTTT	CASSYSTGSEAFF
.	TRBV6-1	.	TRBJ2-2	TGTGCCAGCAGACAGTTCCTGGTCACCGGGGAGCTGTTTTTT	CASRQFLVTGELFF
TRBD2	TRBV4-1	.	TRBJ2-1	TGCGCCAGCAGCCAAGACGGCCTCTTGGGACTAGCAGACAATGAGCAGTTCTTC	CASSQDGLLGLADNEQFF
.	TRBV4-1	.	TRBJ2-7	TGCGCCAGCAGCCAAGTTGCCGGGGACTCCTACGAGCAGTACTTC	CASSQVAGDSYEQYF
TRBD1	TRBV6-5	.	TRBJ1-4	TGTGCCAGCAGTTACCGGGGACAGGTTAATGAAAAACTGTTTTTT	CASSYRGQVNEKLFF
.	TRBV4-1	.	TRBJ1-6	TGCGCCAGCAGCCAGGGAGCGCTGGGAGTAAATAATTCACCCCTCCACTTT	CASSQGALGVNNSPLHF
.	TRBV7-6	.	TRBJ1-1	TGTGCCAGCAGCGAATTTAGGGGCACTGAAGCTTTCTTT	CASSEFRGTEAFF
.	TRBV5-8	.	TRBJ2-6	TGTGCCAGCAGCTTGCGGCCTTCTGGGGCCAACGTCCTGACTTTC	CASSLRPSGANVLTF
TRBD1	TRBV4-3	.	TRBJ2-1	TGCGCCAGCAGCCAAGATCAAGGACAGGCCAATGAGCAGTTCTTC	CASSQDQGQANEQFF
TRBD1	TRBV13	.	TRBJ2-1	TGTGCCAGCAGCTTAGAACAGGGGGCCCACAATGAGCAGTTCTTC	CASSLEQGAHNEQFF
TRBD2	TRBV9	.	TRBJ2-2	TGTGCCAGCAGCGGGGTGACTAGCGGGATCTTGGACACCGGGGAGCTGTTTTTT	CASSGVTSGILDTGELFF
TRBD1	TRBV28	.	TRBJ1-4	TGTGCCAGCAGTTTATTCCGACCGGGACAGGGGAATGAAAAACTGTTTTTT	CASSLFRPGQGNEKLFF
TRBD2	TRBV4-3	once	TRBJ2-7	TGCGCCAGCAGCCAAGATCGGGACGGGAGGGCCTACGAGCAGTACTTC	CASSQDRDGRAYEQYF
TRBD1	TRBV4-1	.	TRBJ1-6	TGCGCCAGCAGCCAGGAACCCAGGGGGTATAATTCACCCCTCCACTTT	CASSQEPRGYNSPLHF
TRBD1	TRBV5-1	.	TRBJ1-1	TGCGCCAGCAGCCTGGGACAGGGGTACACTGAAGCTTTCTTT	CASSLGQGYTEAFF
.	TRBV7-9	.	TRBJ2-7	TGTGCCAGCAGCTCGGAGATGAGCTCCTACGAGCAGTACTTC	CASSSEMSSYEQYF
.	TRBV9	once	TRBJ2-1	TGTGCCAGCGGGGCGGCTAATGAGCAGTTCTTC	CASGAANEQFF
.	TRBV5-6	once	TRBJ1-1	TGTGCCAGCACCTTGGGGGGATGGGCTGAAGCTTTCTTT	CASTLGGWAEAFF
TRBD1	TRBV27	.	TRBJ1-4	TGTGCCAGCAGTTTAGTCACAGGGGCTAATGAAAAACTGTTTTTT	CASSLVTGANEKLFF
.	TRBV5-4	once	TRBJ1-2	TGTGCCAGCAGCTTGGGCGGTGCTAACTATGGCTACACCTTC	CASSLGGANYGYTF
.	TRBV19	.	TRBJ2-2	TGTGCCAGTAGTATGTTGGGGACCGGGGAGCTGTTTTTT	CASSMLGTGELFF
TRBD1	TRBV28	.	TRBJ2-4	TGTGCCAGCAGTTTCAGGGGGCCAAACATTCAGTACTTC	CASSFRGPNIQYF
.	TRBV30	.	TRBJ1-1	TGTGCCTGGAGCCGAACGGGGTTGGGCACTGAAGCTTTCTTT	CAWSRTGLGTEAFF
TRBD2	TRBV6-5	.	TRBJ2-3	TGTGCCGCATCGGTAGCGGGAGAGACAGATACGCAGTATTTT	CAASVAGETDTQYF